Listed below are T cell receptor beta chains from one sample, sequenced in a study of cytomegalovirus exposure and HLA in healthy donors. Only in-frame clones appear in the TCRdb table, and some are missing; sequencing was by immunoSEQ multiplex PCR. The data contain 75,000 to 90,000 clones, approximately 69% of them singletons. Sample: PBMCs. These TCRs come from a man aged 25-45 years in good health and CMV-seropositive. The conserved cysteine and the conserved F or W are not part of the CDR3 here. Each record gives: V gene, J gene, CDR3 protein.

>TRBV7-8|TRBJ2-1
ASSYRPGTYNEQF
>TRBV5-1|TRBJ2-7
ASRIRDSTYEQY
>TRBV5-6|TRBJ1-1
ASSFNTNTEAF
>TRBV28|TRBJ2-1
ASSPGGQGEAEQF
>TRBV7-6|TRBJ2-3
ASSLESAGTGDTQY
>TRBV6-5|TRBJ1-1
ASSRGDLAF
>TRBV30|TRBJ1-2
AWSVGREHGYT
>TRBV27|TRBJ1-2
ASRVLNDRVGYDGYT
>TRBV4-2|TRBJ2-3
ASSQDPKPSRTDTQY
>TRBV14|TRBJ2-5
ASSRVVGGWETQY
>TRBV2|TRBJ2-2
ASRTSGTNGELF
>TRBV25-1|TRBJ2-1
ASSEGGYNEQF
>TRBV9|TRBJ1-2
ASSARQGSYGYT
>TRBV28|TRBJ1-4
ASSSQGEKLF
>TRBV27|TRBJ2-7
ASSISGAPSYEQY
>TRBV5-4|TRBJ2-5
ASSLPTGGRETQY
>TRBV19|TRBJ1-1
ASSGQVNTEAF
>TRBV5-4|TRBJ2-7
ASSLGGGSGGNYEQY
>TRBV7-3|TRBJ2-1
ASSLGLPHYNEQF
>TRBV5-6|TRBJ1-5
ASSSTGRGQPQH
>TRBV30|TRBJ2-1
AWSPGTNQGNEQF
>TRBV27|TRBJ2-7
ASSLGSGNYEQY
>TRBV6-6|TRBJ2-1
ASSPRGGEYNEQF
>TRBV7-2|TRBJ2-2
ASSPRLAAAGELF
>TRBV20-1|TRBJ1-1
SARDRGEAF
>TRBV7-9|TRBJ2-5
ASSLGGGETQY
>TRBV7-2|TRBJ1-3
ASSFEGAHGNTIY
>TRBV5-1|TRBJ2-1
ASSLVASRNEQF
>TRBV5-1|TRBJ2-7
ASSLEGDRAYEQY
>TRBV5-4|TRBJ1-3
ASRPDRTSGNTIY
>TRBV5-1|TRBJ2-7
ASKRDRGYEQY
>TRBV5-4|TRBJ2-3
ASSSRQGTDTQY
>TRBV7-3|TRBJ2-5
ASSLYGGGAVETQY
>TRBV5-1|TRBJ2-5
ASSLVFSTGRGETQY
>TRBV6-1|TRBJ1-5
ASFRGYGGQPQH
>TRBV5-4|TRBJ2-3
ASSLAGTSGVGEY
>TRBV9|TRBJ1-2
ASSVDAQVPWGYT
>TRBV19|TRBJ1-2
ASSIPTGQGHYGYT
>TRBV29-1|TRBJ2-7
SAEDSRYEQY
>TRBV7-9|TRBJ2-7
SSSPDPGLAGYEQY
>TRBV28|TRBJ2-7
ASNLGQFYEQY
>TRBV5-1|TRBJ1-1
ASSLDGMVTEAF
>TRBV29-1|TRBJ1-3
SVEDGGAGNTIY
>TRBV19|TRBJ1-5
ASSASSTSNQPQN
>TRBV19|TRBJ1-1
ASSIQVDTEAF
>TRBV28|TRBJ1-1
ASSLGGSANTEAF
>TRBV7-6|TRBJ2-3
ASSPLGRPTDTQY
>TRBV29-1|TRBJ2-5
SERQGTQETQY
>TRBV4-1|TRBJ1-4
ASSQDSGEGEKLF
>TRBV27|TRBJ2-7
ASSLTPPSAYEQY
>TRBV5-8|TRBJ1-2
ASTSYLSGYT
>TRBV19|TRBJ2-2
ASSIVGHRGDTGELF
>TRBV7-2|TRBJ2-7
ASSSAGLAGGYEQY
>TRBV15|TRBJ1-2
ATSRDRETNYGYT
>TRBV30|TRBJ1-2
AWSETGGLNYGYT
>TRBV7-3|TRBJ2-1
ASSLTGANEQF
>TRBV6-4|TRBJ2-3
ASSDSEADTQY
>TRBV5-1|TRBJ2-3
ASSLRASGSGPDTQY
>TRBV6-5|TRBJ1-3
ASSSRQGAGNTIY